This T cell receptor beta chain stems from a study of T cells in Graves' hyperthyroidism and ophthalmopathy. Patients were excluded because of uncontrolled infection, other autoimmune disease, pregnancy or lactation. This clonotype was counted ten times or more. Its specificity is unknown. Study observations and caveats: With a median lead of around 6.7 months before onset, the model predicted ophthalmopathy. Most thyroid clonotypes expanded above 0.001 were also detected in blood.

V gave up 3 bases and J gave up 5 bases, with 13 bases separating them. CDR1 is LGHDT and CDR2 is YNNKEL in the germline V gene (reference sequence). The CDR3 has 15 residues. TCR beta CDR3 regions were amplified from RNA. With the HTBI primer set, the TCR CDR3 went through a first round of RT-PCR. TCRdb analysed the multiplex PCR reads with MiXCR anew, one entry per CDR3 protein. This table holds around 390,000 distinct CDR3 sequences, about 14% found once. The chain has TRBV3-1 and TRBJ1-4, with D possibly being TRBD1 (6 bases). This receptor was identified in a woman in her thirties with Graves' ophthalmopathy. The specimen sequenced was blood. This CDR3 reads CASSQPGHGNEKLFF. CDR3 nucleotide sequence: TGTGCCAGCAGCCAGCCGGGACACGGGAATGAAAAACTGTTTTTT.